Included here is one T cell receptor (beta chain) sequence, with context. The record originates from a study of blood T cell repertoires in COVID-19. The wider study: COVID-19 samples, acute and convalescent, were from the United States, Italy and Spain. Nucleic acid was either cDNA or gDNA, and it came from T cells, B-cell-depleted T cells, or PBMCs.

With 3 bases removed from V and 2 bases from J, the gap between germline ends came to 11 bases. The CDR3 length is 16 residues. Germline V gene data show CDR1 as LNHDA and CDR2 as SQIVND (reference sequence). Original methodology: Reference gene primer amplification gave nucleated cell count estimates. This table comes from immunoSEQ multiplex PCR, and its TCRdb copy is limited to in-frame clones, with some not included. That table gives V, J and clone size, and the DNA gave D and trimming. This table has 100,000 to 150,000 clones, about four fifths appearing once. Sequenced material: peripheral blood. The sequence was collected from a man in his 60s with active or convalescent COVID-19. J is TRBJ2-6 and V is TRBV19; a weak D match, TRBD2 (5 bases). CDR3 in DNA: TGTGCCAGTAGTATGTTCAGAGGGCCTGGGGCCAACGTCCTGACTTTC. Amino acid sequence: CASSMFRGPGANVLTF.